This T cell receptor beta chain was observed in a study of blood T cell repertoires in COVID-19. In the study overall: Collection of acute and convalescent COVID-19 samples took place in the United States, Italy and Spain.

Germline CDR1 reads ENHRY; CDR2 reads SYGVKD. V was clipped by 6 bases and J by 0 bases, with 9 bases between them. There are 15 residues in the CDR3. Original processing methods: How many nucleated cells were present was estimated from reference gene primer amplification. This table comes from immunoSEQ multiplex PCR, and its TCRdb copy is limited to in-frame clones, with some not included. V, J and clone size were drawn from that table, and D and trimming were deduced from the DNA. This sample yields 60,000 to 90,000 clones, of which more than 60% are seen a single time; approximately 24% belongs to the top ten.

This rearrangement joins TRBV10-3 to TRBJ2-6, with D perhaps TRBD1 (5 bases). The TCR was taken from a man aged 60-69 years with acute or convalescent COVID-19. Sequenced input: peripheral blood. The CDR3 sequence is CAIRPGLSGANVLTF. CDR3 sequence (DNA): TGTGCCATCAGGCCAGGGCTCTCTGGGGCCAACGTCCTGACTTTC.